This TCR beta chain is from a study of blood T cell repertoires in COVID-19. The germline V gene encodes CDR1 LGHDT and CDR2 YNNKEL (reference sequence). V lost 1 base, J lost 4 bases, and 6 bases stayed unmatched. The CDR3 runs to 15 residues. Only in-frame clones appear in the TCRdb table, and some are missing; sequencing was by immunoSEQ multiplex PCR. The table lists around 140,000 clones, almost 85% of them singletons, with over 1.1% in the top ten. The clonotype was recovered from a man in his 60s with acute or convalescent COVID-19. Sample: peripheral blood. The V gene is TRBV3-1 (or the pseudogene TRBV3-2), the J gene TRBJ2-7; 8 bases map to TRBD1. The CDR3 sequence: CASSQGTGIWYEQYF. The CDR3 nucleotides are TGTGCCAGCAGCCAAGGGACAGGGATTTGGTACGAGCAGTACTTC.